This TCR beta chain derives from a study of blood T cell repertoires in COVID-19 (dated by TCRdb to about 2020). Regarding the research as a whole: Samples from collaborators originated in the United States, Italy and Spain and spanned both the acute and convalescent phases of COVID-19. The prospective study material was composed of cDNA or gDNA derived from T cells, B-cell-depleted T cells, or PBMCs. Subjects who had been exposed to COVID-19, were actively infected with it, or had recovered from it provided the deeply sampled blood TCRbeta repertoires that made up the dataset. The repertoires were released in a freely available public database meant as a resource for research on the immune response to SARS-CoV-2. The samples were drawn from the first 160 participants of the ongoing ImmuneRACE study and from 1,254 subjects provided by 6 global collaborators. Nearly every sample came with metadata listing a de-identified subject ID, COVID-19 status, age in years and sex. Where HLA class I and class II types were available, the types were taken from metadata supplied by the sample provider, not from assay-based typing.

The immunoSEQ Assay, a bias-controlled multiplex PCR, was used to amplify TCRbeta CDR3 regions from genomic DNA. The study's processing was this. The number of nucleated cells in each sample was estimated from the amplification of reference gene primers within the assay. To quantify the absolute abundance of each unique TCRbeta CDR3 rearrangement, sequence reads were collapsed and filtered. For each sample, productive Simpson clonality was calculated as the square root of Simpson's diversity index across productive rearrangements. The clones in this table, taken by TCRdb from immuneACCESS, are in-frame only. Not every clone is retained; where verified, under half of the shortfall comes from an unresolved V gene, and the cause of the rest is unknown. V and J calls and clone size are those listed in that table; D and trimming were worked out from the DNA. This sample holds 150,000 to 200,000 clones; approximately 90% were observed only once. The top ten constitute around a fifth of the sample.

Study-wide conclusions, independent of this receptor: How much clinical and demographic metadata was included differed by source and by participant, and the metadata was provided uncurated.

Each collaborating institution followed its own protocols to collect whole blood in K2EDTA tubes. For TCRbeta analysis, collaborator samples were shipped as frozen whole blood, as isolated PBMCs, or as DNA extracted from either sample type. The germline V gene (reference sequence) specifies MNHEY as CDR1 and SMNVEV as CDR2. The CDR3 measures 16 amino acids from cysteine to phenylalanine. Only CDR3 DNA is held: 48 bases, read in frame from base 1. The trim is 3 bases for V and 6 bases for J, with a gap of 19 bases between the germline ends. With respect to this clone: Its antigen has not been determined. The input lacks base qualities; no much larger clone sits a single base away.

Sequenced sample: peripheral blood. The chain was built from TRBV27 and TRBJ2-3, and perhaps TRBD1 as D gene, on 6 matching bases. This sequence originates from a man in his sixties with active or convalescent COVID-19. The nucleotide sequence reads as follows: TGTGCCAGCAGTTTGTCCCCCCCAGGGGCAGTGGATACGCAGTATTTT. Its amino acids are CASSLSPPGAVDTQYF.